The count of the clone carrying this TCR beta chain is one. Antigen specificity is unknown. Analyses pooled second doses at about 4 or about 12 weeks. The junction had 1 base not matched to a gene; V was cut back by 0 bases and J by 7 bases. Germline V gene lookup returns CDR1 SGHDT and CDR2 YYEEEE. CDR3 length: 14 residues. The protocol was immunoSEQ multiplex PCR, while the TCRdb copy is restricted to in-frame clones and leaves out a portion. The sample lists roughly 130,000 clones, about 93% occurring once. This sample stems from a study of T cell responses to AZD1222 COVID-19 vaccine. Whole-study results and caveats: Repertoire sampling was restricted to post-peak T cell response timepoints. In a largely white British group with more females than males, clonal diversity was possibly underestimated. Increases in Spike-specific TCR breadth and depth were seen after two AZD1222 doses.

The source of this sequence is an adult who received the AZD1222 COVID-19 vaccine. The specimen comprised peripheral blood, sampled 28 days after the second AZD1222 dose. V and J are TRBV5-6 and TRBJ1-4; TRBD1 matches 9 bases. The CDR3 nucleotides are TGTGCCAGCAGCTTGGACAGGGGGCCTGAAAAACTGTTTTTT. Its translation is CASSLDRGPEKLFF.